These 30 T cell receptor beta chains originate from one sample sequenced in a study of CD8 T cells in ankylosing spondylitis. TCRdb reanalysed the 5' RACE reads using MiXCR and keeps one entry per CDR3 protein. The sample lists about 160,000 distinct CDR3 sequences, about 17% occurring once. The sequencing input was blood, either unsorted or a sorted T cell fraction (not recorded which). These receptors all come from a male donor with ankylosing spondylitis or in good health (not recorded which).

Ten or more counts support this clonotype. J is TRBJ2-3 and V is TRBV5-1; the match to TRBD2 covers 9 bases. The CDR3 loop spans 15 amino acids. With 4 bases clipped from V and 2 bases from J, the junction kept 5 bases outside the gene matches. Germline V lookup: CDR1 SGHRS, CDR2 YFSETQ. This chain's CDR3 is CASSGSGSTTDTQYF. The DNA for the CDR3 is TGCGCCAGCAGCGGTAGCGGGAGTACCACAGATACGCAGTATTTT.

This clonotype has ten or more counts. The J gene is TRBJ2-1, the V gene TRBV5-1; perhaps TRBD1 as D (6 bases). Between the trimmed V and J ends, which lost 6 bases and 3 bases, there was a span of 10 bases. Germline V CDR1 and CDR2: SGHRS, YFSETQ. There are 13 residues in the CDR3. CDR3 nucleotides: TGCGCCAGCAACAGGGACATCTACAATGAGCAGTTCTTC. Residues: CASNRDIYNEQFF. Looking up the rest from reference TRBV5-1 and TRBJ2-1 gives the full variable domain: KAGVTQTPRYLIKTRGQQVTLSCSPISGHRSVSWYQQTPGQGLQFLFEYFSETQRNKGNFPGRFSGRQFSNSRSEMNVSTLELGDSALYLCASNRDIYNEQFFGPGTRLTVL.

The CDR3 protein is CASSLIPSTEAFF. DNA of the CDR3: TGTGCCAGTAGTCTGATCCCCAGCACTGAAGCTTTCTTT. V and J are TRBV19 and TRBJ1-1; D call uncertain. Deletions cut 5 bases from V and 4 bases from J, with 11 bases between. The V gene's germline CDR1 is LNHDA and CDR2 SQIVND (reference sequence). The CDR3 loop spans 13 amino acids. Based on the CDR3 plus reference TRBV19 and TRBJ1-1, the full variable domain is DGGITQSPKYLFRKEGQNVTLSCEQNLNHDAMYWYRQDPGQGLRLIYYSQIVNDFQKGDIAEGYSVSREKKESFPLTVTSAQKNPTAFYLCASSLIPSTEAFFGQGTRLTVV.

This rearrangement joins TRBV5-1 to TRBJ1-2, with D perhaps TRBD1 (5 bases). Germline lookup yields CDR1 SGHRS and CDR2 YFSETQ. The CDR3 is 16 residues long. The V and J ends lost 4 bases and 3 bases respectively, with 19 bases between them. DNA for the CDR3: TGCGCCAGCAGCCCGAGGAGAGGGGTGGGGTACTATGGCTACACCTTC. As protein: CASSPRRGVGYYGYTF.

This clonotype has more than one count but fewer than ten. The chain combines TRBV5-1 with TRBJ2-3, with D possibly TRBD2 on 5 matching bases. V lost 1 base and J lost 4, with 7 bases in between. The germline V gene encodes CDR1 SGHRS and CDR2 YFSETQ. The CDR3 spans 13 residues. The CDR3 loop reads CASSLPSPDTQYF. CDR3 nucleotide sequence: TGCGCCAGCAGCTTGCCTAGCCCAGATACGCAGTATTTT.

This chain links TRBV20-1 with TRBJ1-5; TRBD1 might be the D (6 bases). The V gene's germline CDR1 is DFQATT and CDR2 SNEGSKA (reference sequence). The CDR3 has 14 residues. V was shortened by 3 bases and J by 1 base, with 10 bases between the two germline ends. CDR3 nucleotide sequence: TGCAGTGCTAGGATGGGGGGCAGCAATCAGCCCCAGCATTTT. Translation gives CSARMGGSNQPQHF.

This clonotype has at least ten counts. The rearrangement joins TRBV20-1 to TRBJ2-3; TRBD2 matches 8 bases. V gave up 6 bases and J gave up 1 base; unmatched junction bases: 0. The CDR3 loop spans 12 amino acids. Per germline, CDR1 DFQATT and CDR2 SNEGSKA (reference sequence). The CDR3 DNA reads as TGCAGTGCCGGGGGGGGCACAGATACGCAGTATTTT. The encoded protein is CSAGGGTDTQYF.

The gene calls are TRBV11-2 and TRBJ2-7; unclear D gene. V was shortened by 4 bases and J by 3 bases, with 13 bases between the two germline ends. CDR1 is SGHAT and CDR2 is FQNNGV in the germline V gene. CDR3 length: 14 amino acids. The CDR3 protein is CASSSRPGRYEQYF. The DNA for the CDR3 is TGTGCCAGCAGCTCGAGACCGGGCCGCTACGAGCAGTACTTC.

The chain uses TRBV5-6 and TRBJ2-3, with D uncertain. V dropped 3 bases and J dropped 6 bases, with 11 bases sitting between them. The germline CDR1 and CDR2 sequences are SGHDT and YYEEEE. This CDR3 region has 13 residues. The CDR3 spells CASSSAEMDTQYF. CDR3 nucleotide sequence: TGTGCCAGCAGCTCAGCTGAAATGGATACGCAGTATTTT. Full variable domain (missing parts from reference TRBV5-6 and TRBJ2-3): DAGVTQSPTHLIKTRGQQVTLRCSPKSGHDTVSWYQQALGQGPQFIFQYYEEEERQRGNFPDRFSGHQFPNYSSELNVNALLLGDSALYLCASSSAEMDTQYFGPGTRLTVL.

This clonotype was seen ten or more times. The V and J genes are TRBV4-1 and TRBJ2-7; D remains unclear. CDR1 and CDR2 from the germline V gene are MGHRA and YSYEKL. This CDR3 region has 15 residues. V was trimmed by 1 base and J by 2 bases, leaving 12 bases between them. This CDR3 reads CASSQAEFSTYEQYF. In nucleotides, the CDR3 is TGCGCCAGCAGCCAAGCCGAGTTCTCTACCTACGAGCAGTACTTC.

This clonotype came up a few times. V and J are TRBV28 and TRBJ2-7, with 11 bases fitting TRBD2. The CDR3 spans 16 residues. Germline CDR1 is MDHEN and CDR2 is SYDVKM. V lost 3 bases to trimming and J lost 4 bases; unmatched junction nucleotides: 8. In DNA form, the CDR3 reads TGTGCCAGCAGTTTCCCCCGACTAGCGGGAAAATACGAGCAGTACTTC. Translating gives CASSFPRLAGKYEQYF. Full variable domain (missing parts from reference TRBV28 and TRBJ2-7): DVKVTQSSRYLVKRTGEKVFLECVQDMDHENMFWYRQDPGLGLRLIYFSYDVKMKEKGDIPEGYSVSREKKERFSLILESASTNQTSMYLCASSFPRLAGKYEQYFGPGTRLTVT.

This chain's CDR3 is CSETSGHNEQFF. CDR3 bases: TGCAGTGAGACTAGCGGACACAATGAGCAGTTCTTC. This chain links TRBV20-1 with TRBJ2-1, with 9 bases that match TRBD2. Germline CDR1 is DFQATT and CDR2 is SNEGSKA (reference sequence). With V trimmed by 7 bases and J by 5 bases, 3 bases remained unmatched. The CDR3 has 12 amino acids.

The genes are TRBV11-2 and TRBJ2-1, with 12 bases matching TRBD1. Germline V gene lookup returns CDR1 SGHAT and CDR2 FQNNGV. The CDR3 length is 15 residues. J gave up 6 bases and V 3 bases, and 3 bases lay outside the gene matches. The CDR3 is CASSLGQGALNEQFF. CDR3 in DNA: TGTGCCAGCAGCTTGGGACAGGGGGCTCTCAATGAGCAGTTCTTC.

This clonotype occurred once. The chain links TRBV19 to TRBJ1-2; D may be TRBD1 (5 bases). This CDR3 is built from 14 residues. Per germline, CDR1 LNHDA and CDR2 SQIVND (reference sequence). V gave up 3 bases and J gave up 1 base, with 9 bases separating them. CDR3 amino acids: CASSIGTVNYGYTF. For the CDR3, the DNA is TGTGCCAGTAGTATCGGGACGGTTAACTATGGCTACACCTTC.

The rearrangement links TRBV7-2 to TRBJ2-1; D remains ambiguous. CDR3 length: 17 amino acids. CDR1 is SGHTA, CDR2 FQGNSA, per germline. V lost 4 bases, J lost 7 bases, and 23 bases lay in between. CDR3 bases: TGTGCCAGCAGCTCCCCACAAAAGACATCCCCCGGGAATGAGCAGTTCTTC. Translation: CASSSPQKTSPGNEQFF.

The CDR3 sequence: CASSPRGVTYEQYF. The CDR3 bases are TGCGCCAGCAGCCCCCGGGGGGTGACCTACGAGCAGTACTTC. The gene calls are TRBV5-1 and TRBJ2-7; TRBD2 agrees at 7 bases. J gave up 2 bases and V 4 bases, and 6 bases lay outside the gene matches. The CDR3 sequence is 14 residues long. CDR1 and CDR2 (germline): SGHRS, YFSETQ.

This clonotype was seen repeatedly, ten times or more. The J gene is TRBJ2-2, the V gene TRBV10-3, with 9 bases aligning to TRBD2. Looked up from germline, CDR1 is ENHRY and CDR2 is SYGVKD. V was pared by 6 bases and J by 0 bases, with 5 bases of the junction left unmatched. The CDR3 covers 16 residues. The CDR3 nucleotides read TGTGCCATCAGACTAGCGGGCACCTCGAACACCGGGGAGCTGTTTTTT. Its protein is CAIRLAGTSNTGELFF.

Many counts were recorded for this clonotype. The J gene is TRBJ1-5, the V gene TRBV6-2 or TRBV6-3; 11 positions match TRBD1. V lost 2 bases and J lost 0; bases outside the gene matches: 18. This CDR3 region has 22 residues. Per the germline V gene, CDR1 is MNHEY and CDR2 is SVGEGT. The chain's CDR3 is CASSYASPLTGTGGYSNQPQHF. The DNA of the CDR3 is TGTGCCAGCAGTTACGCTAGCCCCTTAACGGGGACAGGGGGATATAGCAATCAGCCCCAGCATTTT.

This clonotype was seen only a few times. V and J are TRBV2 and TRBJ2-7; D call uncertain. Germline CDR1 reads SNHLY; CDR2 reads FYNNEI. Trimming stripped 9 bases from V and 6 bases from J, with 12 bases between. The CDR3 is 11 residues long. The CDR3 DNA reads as TGTGCCAGTGCCCAGAACCTCGAGCAGTACTTC. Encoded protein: CASAQNLEQYF.

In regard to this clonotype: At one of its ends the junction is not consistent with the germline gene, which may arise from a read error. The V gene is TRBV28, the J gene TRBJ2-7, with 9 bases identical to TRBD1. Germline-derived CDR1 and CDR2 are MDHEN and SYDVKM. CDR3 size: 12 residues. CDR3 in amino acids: CASTPDRGRFDF. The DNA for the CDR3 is TGTGCCAGCACCCCGGACAGGGGAAGATTCGACTTC.

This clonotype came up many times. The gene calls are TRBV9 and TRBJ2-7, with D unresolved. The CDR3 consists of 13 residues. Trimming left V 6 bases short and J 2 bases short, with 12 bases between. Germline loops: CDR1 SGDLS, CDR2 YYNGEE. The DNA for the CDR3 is TGTGCCAGCAACCTAGACGGCCCCTACGAGCAGTACTTC. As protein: CASNLDGPYEQYF.

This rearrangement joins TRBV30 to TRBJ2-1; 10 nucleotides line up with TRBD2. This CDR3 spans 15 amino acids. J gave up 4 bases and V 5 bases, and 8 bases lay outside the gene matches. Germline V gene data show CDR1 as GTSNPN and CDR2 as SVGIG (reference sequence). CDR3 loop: CAWQITSGTYNEQFF. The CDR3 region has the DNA TGTGCCTGGCAAATTACTAGCGGGACTTACAATGAGCAGTTCTTC.

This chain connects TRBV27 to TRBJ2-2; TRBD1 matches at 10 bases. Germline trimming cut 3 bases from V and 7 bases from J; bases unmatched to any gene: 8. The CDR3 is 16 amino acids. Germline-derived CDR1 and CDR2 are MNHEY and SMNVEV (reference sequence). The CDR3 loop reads CASSFGQGEFHGELFF. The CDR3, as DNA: TGTGCCAGCAGTTTCGGACAGGGGGAGTTTCACGGGGAGCTGTTTTTT.

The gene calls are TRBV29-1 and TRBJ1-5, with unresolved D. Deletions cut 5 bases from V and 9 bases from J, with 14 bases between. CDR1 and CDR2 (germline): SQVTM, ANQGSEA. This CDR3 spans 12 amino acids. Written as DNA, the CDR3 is TGCAGCGTTTTAACAGACGGAGCGCCCCAGCATTTT. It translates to CSVLTDGAPQHF.

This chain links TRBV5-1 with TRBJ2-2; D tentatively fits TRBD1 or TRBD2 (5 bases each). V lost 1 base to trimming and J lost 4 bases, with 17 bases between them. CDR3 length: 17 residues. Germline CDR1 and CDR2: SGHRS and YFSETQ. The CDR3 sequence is CASSLWGSGTLTGELFF. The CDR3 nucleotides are TGCGCCAGCAGCTTGTGGGGCTCGGGGACCCTCACCGGGGAGCTGTTTTTT.

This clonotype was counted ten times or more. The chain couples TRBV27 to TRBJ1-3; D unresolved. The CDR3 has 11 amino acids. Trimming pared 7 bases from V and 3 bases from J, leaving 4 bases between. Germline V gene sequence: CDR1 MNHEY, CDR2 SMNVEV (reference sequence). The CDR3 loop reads CASKRGNTIYF. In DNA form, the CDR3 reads TGTGCCAGCAAGCGTGGAAACACCATATATTTT.

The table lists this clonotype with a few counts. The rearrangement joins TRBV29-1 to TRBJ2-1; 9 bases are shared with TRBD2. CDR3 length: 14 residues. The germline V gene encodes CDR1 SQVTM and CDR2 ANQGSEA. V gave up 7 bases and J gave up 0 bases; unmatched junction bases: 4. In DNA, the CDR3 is TGCAGCGCCGAGACTAGCGGCTCCTACAATGAGCAGTTCTTC. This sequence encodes CSAETSGSYNEQFF.

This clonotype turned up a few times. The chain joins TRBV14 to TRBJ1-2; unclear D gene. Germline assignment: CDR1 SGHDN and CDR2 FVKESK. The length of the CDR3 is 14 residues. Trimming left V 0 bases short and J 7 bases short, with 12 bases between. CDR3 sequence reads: CASSQDPAAGGYTF. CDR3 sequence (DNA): TGTGCCAGCAGCCAAGATCCAGCGGCAGGTGGCTACACCTTC.

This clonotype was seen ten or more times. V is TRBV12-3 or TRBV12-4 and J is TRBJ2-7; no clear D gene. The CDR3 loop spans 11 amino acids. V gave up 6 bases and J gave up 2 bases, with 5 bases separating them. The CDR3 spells CASSATYEQYF. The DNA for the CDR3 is TGTGCCAGCAGCGCGACCTACGAGCAGTACTTC.

CDR3 nucleotide sequence: TGTGCCAGCAGCCAACTCTTAGGACTAGCGGCCACAGATACGCAGTATTTT. Translation gives CASSQLLGLAATDTQYF. The chain couples TRBV14 to TRBJ2-3; 10 bases are a match to TRBD2. The CDR3 is 17 amino acids. Trimming took 2 bases from V and 2 from J; bases not matched to a gene: 7. Germline V gene lookup returns CDR1 SGHDN and CDR2 FVKESK.